Given below is one T cell receptor (beta chain) in context. The target antigen is unknown. With 3 bases removed from V and 10 bases from J, the gap between germline ends came to 3 bases. The CDR3 length is 8 residues. Germline CDR1 and CDR2: SQVTM and ANQGSEA. TCRdb passed the multiplex PCR reads through MiXCR, listing each CDR3 protein once. The sample consists of about 15,000 distinct CDR3 sequences, around 50% of them appearing once. The sample is drawn from a study of breast tumors, draining lymph nodes, adjacent tissues. Study conclusions and caveats: Tumor repertoires ranked between lymph nodes and nontumor tissue in diversity, with V and J gene preferences. Data only fit, rather than demonstrated, lymph node origin of most tumor T cells. Most tumor T cells seemingly derive from lymph node, then expand in tumor.

The chain is built from TRBV29-1 and TRBJ1-2; D uncertain. Sequencing was performed on tumor-adjacent breast tissue. The sequence was obtained from a female donor with breast cancer. Some clones in this sample may be carry-over from other donors' samples. CDR3 residues: CSVDVYTF. Written as DNA, the CDR3 is TGCAGCGTTGACGTCTACACCTTC. Full variable domain (rest looked up from reference TRBV29-1 and TRBJ1-2): SAVISQKPSRDICQRGTSLTIQCQVDSQVTMMFWYRQQPGQSLTLIATANQGSEATYESGFVIDKFPISRPNLTFSTLTVSNMSPEDSSIYLCSVDVYTFGSGTRLTVV.